This record looks at one T cell receptor beta chain sequence and its context. What it recognizes is unknown. The CDR3 is made up of 13 amino acids. The V end was cut by 5 bases, the J end by 8 bases, with 15 bases between. CDR1 is ENHRY and CDR2 is SYGVKD in the germline V gene. The data were produced by immunoSEQ multiplex PCR, yet TCRdb's version contains in-frame clones alone and is incomplete. This sample yields around 1.1 million clones, of which around 82% are seen a single time; 0.55% to 0.7% belongs to the top ten. This record comes from a study of shared clonotypes between healthy human individuals. As for the study in general: For every donor, three CD4 naive, three CD4 memory, two CD8 naive and one CD8 memory plates were used. Study results and caveats: Clonotypes shared by all four donors outscored non-shared clonotypes in generation probability. Only blood samples were collected, and tissue repertoires likely differ. Estimated richness was generally greater in naive than memory subsets.

Material for sequencing was memory CD4+ T cells from PBMCs. The subset is: CD45RA-negative fraction. The source is a man aged 18 to 30 in good health. Some clones in this sample may be carry-over from other donors' samples. This chain links TRBV10-3 with TRBJ1-2; a possible D gene is TRBD1 (5 bases). Here the CDR3 reads CAISRDPQGGYTF. DNA for the CDR3: TGTGCCATCAGTCGGGACCCCCAAGGCGGCTACACCTTC.